One sample yielded the 29 T cell receptor beta chains listed below, sequenced in a study of shared clonotypes between healthy human individuals (dated by TCRdb to 2020 to 2022). Library preparation used the immunoSEQ multiplex PCR assay. Here the immuneACCESS table is served through TCRdb, limited to in-frame sequences with V and J called. Missing clones are a known gap in these copies; in checked studies unresolved V genes cover under half, and the rest lacks a known reason. Within this sample are roughly 2.2 million clones, with approximately 90% of them counted one time only. Roughly 0.34% of the sample belongs to the ten largest clones. What was sequenced was naive CD4+ T cells from PBMCs. In light of the paper, this sample's cell subset or site label describes: CD45RA+ positively selected. These receptors were obtained from a man between 18 and 29 years old in good health. Some clones in this sample may be carry-over from other donors' samples.

CDR3: CASSQDPSVLEQFF. In DNA form, the CDR3 reads TGTGCCAGCAGCCAAGACCCCTCCGTTTTAGAGCAGTTCTTC. The chain couples TRBV4-2 to TRBJ2-1; D not certain. The CDR3 has 14 residues. Deletions cut 0 bases from V and 10 bases from J, with 13 bases between. Looked up from germline, CDR1 is LGHNA and CDR2 is YNFKEQ.

J is TRBJ2-1 and V is TRBV20-1, with a weak D call TRBD2 (5 bases). The CDR3 sequence is 11 residues long. The germline gives CDR1 DFQATT, CDR2 SNEGSKA (reference sequence). V was clipped by 2 bases and J by 13 bases, with 12 bases between them. DNA for the CDR3: TGCAGTGCTAGACGGGAACTGAGACAGTTCTTC. Translating it yields CSARRELRQFF.

As concerns this clone: Other DNA sequences in this sample translate to the same CDR3. V gene TRBV5-4 combines with J gene TRBJ2-3; possible D gene TRBD1, 6 bases. V lost 4 bases, J lost 2 bases, and 11 bases lay in between. This CDR3 is built from 14 residues. Germline CDR1 SGHNT, CDR2 YYREEE (reference sequence). Here the CDR3 reads CASSPDRLTDTQYF. The CDR3 DNA follows: TGTGCCAGCAGCCCGGACAGACTCACAGATACGCAGTATTTT.

Points on this clone: Additional DNA sequences in this sample encode the identical CDR3. The V and J genes are TRBV5-1 and TRBJ2-5, with D hard to call. Trimming took 5 bases from V and 5 from J, leaving 10 bases between them. CDR1 and CDR2 (germline): SGHRS, YFSETQ. The CDR3 is 12 amino acids. As DNA, the CDR3 is TGCGCCAGCAGGGATAGCCAGGAGACCCAGTACTTC. The encoded protein is CASRDSQETQYF.

As regards this clone: Other DNA sequences in this specimen translate into the identical CDR3. CDR3 DNA: TGTGCCAGCAGTTACTCTTGGGGGAACACCATATATTTT. Protein sequence: CASSYSWGNTIYF. The chain uses TRBV6-5 and TRBJ1-3; possible D gene TRBD1, 5 bases. This CDR3 is 13 amino acids long. Per germline, CDR1 MNHEY and CDR2 SVGAGI. V dropped 0 bases and J dropped 7 bases, with 7 bases sitting between them.

In this sample, this clone turned up a few times. Within the sample, other DNA sequences also encode this same CDR3. The chain joins TRBV5-1 to TRBJ2-5; no reliable D call. CDR1 is SGHRS, CDR2 YFSETQ, per germline. Trimming took 0 bases from V and 1 from J, leaving 7 bases between them. The CDR3 extends over 14 amino acids. CDR3 loop: CASSLVGSQETQYF. The CDR3, as DNA: TGCGCCAGCAGCTTGGTGGGCAGCCAAGAGACCCAGTACTTC.

DNA of the CDR3: TGTGCCAGCAGCAACCTGGGGGACCCAACCTACAATGAGCAGTTCTTC. Protein product: CASSNLGDPTYNEQFF. This rearrangement joins TRBV4-2 to TRBJ2-1; D is tentatively TRBD1 or TRBD2 (5 bases each). The CDR3 extends over 16 amino acids. Germline V lookup: CDR1 LGHNA, CDR2 YNFKEQ. Deletions cut 5 bases from V and 2 bases from J, with 16 bases between.

This chain links TRBV27 with TRBJ1-5, with no clear D. Germline assignment: CDR1 MNHEY and CDR2 SMNVEV (reference sequence). This CDR3 is built from 16 residues. The V and J ends lost 3 bases and 2 bases respectively, with 14 bases between them. The CDR3 region has the DNA TGTGCCAGCAGTTTTAGTAAAGGGTCTGGCAATCAGCCCCAGCATTTT. Translating gives CASSFSKGSGNQPQHF.

V usage is TRBV5-1 and J usage is TRBJ2-7; unclear D gene. The CDR3 sequence is 15 residues long. The V and J ends lost 0 bases and 2 bases respectively, with 12 bases between them. Germline CDR1 and CDR2: SGHRS and YFSETQ. The CDR3 region is CASSLESTATYEQYF. The CDR3 DNA reads TGCGCCAGCAGCTTGGAGAGCACCGCCACCTACGAGCAGTACTTC.

J is TRBJ1-5 and V is TRBV19, with D possibly being TRBD1 (5 bases). The CDR3 spans 15 residues. V was cut by 9 bases and J by 6 bases, with 21 bases left in between. Germline CDR1 is LNHDA and CDR2 is SQIVND (reference sequence). The DNA for the CDR3 is TGTGCCAGCTCAACACGGGGGGGAGGGGTTCAGCCCCAGCATTTT. It specifies CASSTRGGGVQPQHF.

This sequence joins TRBV5-1 and TRBJ2-7; 8 nucleotides match TRBD1. Looked up from germline, CDR1 is SGHRS and CDR2 is YFSETQ. V dropped 0 bases and J dropped 1; count of bases not matched to a gene: 6. The CDR3 totals 16 residues. The CDR3 here is CASSLATGGISYEQYF. The DNA for the CDR3 is TGCGCCAGCAGCTTGGCCACAGGGGGAATTTCCTACGAGCAGTACTTC.

V usage is TRBV2 and J usage is TRBJ2-1, with TRBD2 as a possible D gene (7 bases). The CDR3 length is 13 residues. CDR1 is SNHLY, CDR2 FYNNEI, per germline. V lost 6 bases and J 10 bases, leaving 16 bases between the germline ends. The DNA of the CDR3 is TGTGCCAGCAGAGGGGGGGGCCTAAGGGAGCAGTTCTTC. It specifies CASRGGGLREQFF.

The chain recombines TRBV7-9 with TRBJ2-7; D not resolved. The CDR3 consists of 14 residues. The V and J ends lost 5 bases and 7 bases respectively, with 18 bases between them. Per the germline V gene, CDR1 is SEHNR and CDR2 is FQNEAQ (reference sequence). The CDR3 protein is CASSPLRAAWEQYF. The CDR3 DNA follows: TGTGCCAGCAGCCCCCTTCGGGCGGCTTGGGAGCAGTACTTC.

This chain connects TRBV11-2 to TRBJ2-3, with D perhaps matching TRBD2 (6 bases). Between the trimmed V and J ends, which lost 2 bases and 0 bases, there was a span of 18 bases. This CDR3 has 18 residues. Germline values: CDR1 SGHAT, CDR2 FQNNGV. CDR3 amino acids: CASSLRGEIHSSTDTQYF. The CDR3 DNA reads TGTGCCAGCAGCTTACGCGGGGAAATTCACTCTAGCACAGATACGCAGTATTTT. Together with reference TRBV11-2 and TRBJ2-3, the CDR3 gives the full variable domain: EAGVAQSPRYKIIEKRQSVAFWCNPISGHATLYWYQQILGQGPKLLIQFQNNGVVDDSQLPKDRFSAERLKGVDSTLKIQPAKLEDSAVYLCASSLRGEIHSSTDTQYFGPGTRLTVL.

J is TRBJ2-3 and V is TRBV29-1; D remains ambiguous. This CDR3 has 12 amino acids. Trimming removed 6 bases at V and 3 bases at J, with 10 bases between. Looked up from germline, CDR1 is SQVTM and CDR2 is ANQGSEA. CDR3 DNA sequence: TGCAGCGTCTCCTCCGAGACAGATACGCAGTATTTT. It encodes CSVSSETDTQYF.

This sequence joins TRBV19 and TRBJ2-7; tentative D call: TRBD2 (6 bases). Germline CDR1 is LNHDA and CDR2 is SQIVND (reference sequence). This CDR3 spans 16 amino acids. V lost 1 base to trimming and J lost 0 bases, with 13 bases between them. Here the CDR3 DNA reads TGTGCCAGTAGTATAGTCAGGACTATCCTCTCCTACGAGCAGTACTTC. Encoded protein: CASSIVRTILSYEQYF. The full variable domain, rest sourced from reference TRBV19 and TRBJ2-7, is DGGITQSPKYLFRKEGQNVTLSCEQNLNHDAMYWYRQDPGQGLRLIYYSQIVNDFQKGDIAEGYSVSREKKESFPLTVTSAQKNPTAFYLCASSIVRTILSYEQYFGPGTRLTVT.

Details on this clone: The same CDR3 is also encoded by other DNA sequences in this sample. The rearrangement uses TRBV28 and TRBJ2-5; TRBD2 is a possible D gene (5 bases). Germline V gene data show CDR1 as MDHEN and CDR2 as SYDVKM. This CDR3 is built from 14 residues. V lost 3 bases and J 1 base, leaving 9 bases between the germline ends. CDR3 bases: TGTGCCAGCAGTTTGACGCGGGCCCAAGAGACCCAGTACTTC. Translation gives CASSLTRAQETQYF.

This chain joins TRBV7-8 and TRBJ1-2; 7 nucleotides line up with TRBD1. The V and J ends lost 3 bases and 6 bases, in that order; junction bases with no gene match: 7. Germline V gene sequence: CDR1 SGHVS, CDR2 FQNEAQ. The CDR3 is 14 amino acids. The DNA for the CDR3 is TGTGCCAGCAGCTTCCGACAGGGTGGAGATGGCTACACCTTC. Its translation is CASSFRQGGDGYTF.

V usage is TRBV10-1 and J usage is TRBJ2-1; 12 bases map to TRBD2. The germline CDR1 and CDR2 sequences are WNHNN and SYGVQD (reference sequence). This CDR3 is built from 17 residues. J lost 6 bases, V lost 2 bases, and 8 bases had no gene match. CDR3 DNA sequence: TGCGCCAGCAGTGAGAACCTCGGGACTAGCGGGTCCAATGAGCAGTTCTTC. It specifies CASSENLGTSGSNEQFF.

The chain is built from TRBV6-5 and TRBJ1-2; weak D call: TRBD1 (5 bases). The CDR3 is 15 amino acids. Germline-derived CDR1 and CDR2 are MNHEY and SVGAGI. With 6 bases removed from V and 6 bases from J, the gap between germline ends came to 20 bases. CDR3 nucleotide sequence: TGTGCCAGCAGAAAAACCGGGACCGCGAAGGATGGCTACACCTTC. Residues: CASRKTGTAKDGYTF.

This clone was observed once. The rearrangement links TRBV6-1 to TRBJ2-5; tentatively, D is TRBD1 (6 bases). CDR1 is MNHNS, CDR2 SASEGT, per germline. The V gene lost 6 bases and the J gene lost 4 bases, with 15 bases spanning the gap. This CDR3 comprises 14 residues. CDR3 residues: CASSPWGRGETQYF. CDR3 nucleotides: TGTGCCAGCAGCCCCTGGGGGCGTGGAGAGACCCAGTACTTC.

Only one count was recorded for this clone. This chain uses TRBV21-1 with TRBJ2-7; the D call TRBD2 from the table was never checked on the DNA. TRBV21-1 is a pseudogene segment. The CDR3 extends over 14 amino acids. The CDR3 sequence: CASSPTGSTYEQYF. In nucleotides, the CDR3 is TGTGCCAGCAGCCCAACGGGTTCTACCTACGAGCAGTACTTC.

V is TRBV2 and J is TRBJ1-2; D is perhaps TRBD1 (5 bases). The CDR3 length is 15 residues. Germline CDR1 is SNHLY and CDR2 is FYNNEI. V lost 9 bases, J lost 7 bases, and 24 bases lay in between. The CDR3 bases are TGTGCCAGTCAACTCACCTGGGGGGGTCCTGGTGGCTACACCTTC. Protein sequence: CASQLTWGGPGGYTF.

This chain joins TRBV28 and TRBJ1-1; D is unclear. The V gene lost 6 bases and the J gene lost 1 base, with 12 bases spanning the gap. Germline V gives CDR1 MDHEN, CDR2 SYDVKM. CDR3 size: 14 residues. The CDR3 here is CASSPNRGNTEAFF. The CDR3 DNA is TGTGCCAGCAGCCCAAACCGGGGGAACACTGAAGCTTTCTTT.

This clone was recorded once. The rearrangement joins TRBV28 to TRBJ1-6; TRBD1 might be the D (5 bases). The V end lost 10 bases, the J end lost 10 bases, and 20 bases lay between the germline ends. The CDR3 runs to 14 residues. In germline, CDR1 is MDHEN, CDR2 SYDVKM. CDR3 sequence reads: CATGSEGAGSPLHF. CDR3 bases: TGTGCCACCGGATCTGAAGGGGCTGGGTCACCCCTCCACTTT. Supplemented by reference TRBV28 and TRBJ1-6, the full variable domain reads DVKVTQSSRYLVKRTGEKVFLECVQDMDHENMFWYRQDPGLGLRLIYFSYDVKMKEKGDIPEGYSVSREKKERFSLILESASTNQTSMYLCATGSEGAGSPLHFGNGTRLTVT.

This clone has a handful of counts. CDR3 in DNA: TGCGCCAGCAGCCAACATGGGACAGGGGGAGAAAAACTGTTTTTT. It translates to CASSQHGTGGEKLFF. This chain uses TRBV4-1 with TRBJ1-4, with 11 bases identical to TRBD1. V dropped 2 bases and J dropped 8; count of bases not matched to a gene: 4. CDR3 length: 15 residues. Looked up from germline, CDR1 is MGHRA and CDR2 is YSYEKL.

J is TRBJ2-7 and V is TRBV5-1; 10 bases line up with TRBD2. CDR1 SGHRS and CDR2 YFSETQ come from the germline V gene. This CDR3 spans 15 amino acids. Trimming removed 3 bases from V and 4 bases from J; junction bases left unmatched: 7. The CDR3 region has the DNA TGCGCCAGCAGCTCCCAGCGGGAGGGCCGGTACGAGCAGTACTTC. Encoded protein: CASSSQREGRYEQYF. Supplemented by reference TRBV5-1 and TRBJ2-7, the full variable domain reads KAGVTQTPRYLIKTRGQQVTLSCSPISGHRSVSWYQQTPGQGLQFLFEYFSETQRNKGNFPGRFSGRQFSNSRSEMNVSTLELGDSALYLCASSSQREGRYEQYFGPGTRLTVT.

The chain combines TRBV15 with TRBJ2-7; 8 nucleotides agree with TRBD2. After removal of 4 bases from V and 4 bases from J, the junction contained 9 bases not matched to a gene. Looked up from germline, CDR1 is LNHNV and CDR2 is YYDKDF (reference sequence). This CDR3 contains 15 residues. CDR3 amino acids: CATSTILAGYYEQYF. The CDR3 nucleotides are TGTGCCACCAGCACTATATTAGCGGGATATTACGAGCAGTACTTC.

This chain uses TRBV7-2 with TRBJ1-2; TRBD1 is a possible D gene (5 bases). The CDR3 extends over 15 amino acids. From germline, CDR1 is SGHTA and CDR2 FQGNSA. Between the trimmed V and J ends, which lost 2 bases and 0 bases, there was a span of 10 bases. CDR3 in DNA: TGTGCCAGCAGCTTACGACAGTCCACTAACTATGGCTACACCTTC. Encoded protein: CASSLRQSTNYGYTF. The full variable domain, in which reference TRBV7-2 and TRBJ1-2 provide the parts outside the CDR3, is GAGVSQSPSNKVTEKGKDVELRCDPISGHTALYWYRQSLGQGLEFLIYFQGNSAPDKSGLPSDRFSAERTGGSVSTLTIQRTQQEDSAVYLCASSLRQSTNYGYTFGSGTRLTVV.